Each of the 30 T cell receptor beta chains below was sequenced from the same sample in a study of beta chain features in type 1 diabetes. Of the isolated RNA, all was reverse transcribed, and so the sequenced material was expressed TCRB transcripts. Data came from immunoSEQ multiplex PCR; TCRdb stores just in-frame clones and leaves some out. The sample includes 300,000 to 350,000 clones, about 14% of them seen just once. Whole-study findings and limits: Shortening of TCRB CDR3s, moderate but significant, appeared in all four CD4+ subsets of Type 1 diabetes patients.

Their antigens are not known. Sequencing used naive CD4+ T cells from blood. These receptors all come from a woman under 30 with type 1 diabetes.

V usage is TRBV5-6 and J usage is TRBJ1-2; 10 positions match TRBD1. Germline V gene data show CDR1 as SGHDT and CDR2 as YYEEEE. CDR3 length: 15 amino acids. J was trimmed by 3 bases and V by 4 bases; bases with no gene match: 6. The CDR3 region is CASSTWDRGYYGYTF. The CDR3, as DNA: TGTGCCAGCAGCACGTGGGACAGGGGCTACTATGGCTACACCTTC. Variable domain in full (rest from reference TRBV5-6 and TRBJ1-2): DAGVTQSPTHLIKTRGQQVTLRCSPKSGHDTVSWYQQALGQGPQFIFQYYEEEERQRGNFPDRFSGHQFPNYSSELNVNALLLGDSALYLCASSTWDRGYYGYTFGSGTRLTVV.

V gene TRBV9 combines with J gene TRBJ1-5, with a weak D call TRBD1 (5 bases). The CDR3 has 13 residues. V was trimmed by 0 bases and J by 6 bases, leaving 7 bases between them. Germline V gives CDR1 SGDLS, CDR2 YYNGEE. CDR3 bases: TGTGCCAGCAGCGTAGCGGGGGTTCAGCCCCAGCATTTT. Protein: CASSVAGVQPQHF.

This clone turned up a few times. The rearrangement joins TRBV5-1 to TRBJ2-3, with a weak D call TRBD1 (6 bases). CDR3 length: 14 amino acids. V shed 4 bases and J shed 5 bases, with 14 bases lying between them. Per the germline V gene, CDR1 is SGHRS and CDR2 is YFSETQ. This CDR3 reads CASSPNLGGDTQYF. Here the CDR3 DNA reads TGCGCCAGCAGCCCCAACTTAGGGGGAGATACGCAGTATTTT.

This clone was counted a few times. The chain links TRBV21-1 to TRBJ1-4; TRBD1, the table's D call, was not compared with the DNA. TRBV21-1 is marked as a pseudogene. The CDR3 runs 15 residues. As DNA, the CDR3 is TGTGCCAGCAGCAGCCAGGGGGCGAAGGATGAAAAACTGTTTTTT. It specifies CASSSQGAKDEKLFF.

The genes are TRBV7-2 and TRBJ2-3; 8 bases align to TRBD2. CDR3 size: 15 residues. CDR1 is SGHTA and CDR2 is FQGNSA in the germline V gene. V shed 4 bases, J shed 6 bases, and the junction held 9 bases outside the gene matches. In DNA, the CDR3 is TGTGCCAGCAGCTCCCGACTAGCGAGAGAGGATACGCAGTATTTT. It codes for CASSSRLAREDTQYF. The full variable domain, completed using reference TRBV7-2 and TRBJ2-3, is GAGVSQSPSNKVTEKGKDVELRCDPISGHTALYWYRQSLGQGLEFLIYFQGNSAPDKSGLPSDRFSAERTGGSVSTLTIQRTQQEDSAVYLCASSSRLAREDTQYFGPGTRLTVL.

This chain connects TRBV27 to TRBJ1-1; 8 bases fit TRBD1. This CDR3 comprises 13 residues. Germline CDR1 and CDR2: MNHEY and SMNVEV (reference sequence). V lost 5 bases to trimming and J lost 11 bases; unmatched junction nucleotides: 10. The CDR3 region is CASSRSTQGAAFF. The DNA for the CDR3 is TGTGCCAGCAGTCGCAGTACGCAGGGGGCGGCTTTCTTT.

Turning to this clone: Distinct nucleotide sequences in the sample also encode this CDR3. In DNA form, the CDR3 reads TGTGCCAGCTCACCCGACAGGGTTGAAGCTTTCTTT. It is translated as CASSPDRVEAFF. This rearrangement joins TRBV18 to TRBJ1-1; 7 bases agree with TRBD1. This CDR3 is 12 amino acids long. Germline trimming cut 3 bases from V and 7 bases from J; bases unmatched to any gene: 2. Germline CDR1 KGHSH, CDR2 LQKENI. Combining the CDR3 with reference TRBV18 and TRBJ1-1 gives the whole variable domain NAGVMQNPRHLVRRRGQEARLRCSPMKGHSHVYWYRQLPEEGLKFMVYLQKENIIDESGMPKERFSAEFPKEGPSILRIQQVVRGDSAAYFCASSPDRVEAFFGQGTRLTVV.

The rearrangement joins TRBV5-1 to TRBJ2-7; 9 nucleotides line up with TRBD1. The germline V gene has CDR1 SGHRS and CDR2 YFSETQ. The ends lost 0 bases at V and 3 bases at J; junction bases unmatched: 7. The CDR3 totals 16 residues. CDR3 coding DNA: TGCGCCAGCAGCTTGGCCGGGACAGGGAGAGTCTACGAGCAGTACTTC. It yields the protein CASSLAGTGRVYEQYF.

The V and J genes are TRBV4-1 and TRBJ2-5; tentatively, D is TRBD1 (6 bases). V was clipped by 3 bases and J by 5 bases, with 19 bases between them. Looked up from germline, CDR1 is MGHRA and CDR2 is YSYEKL. The CDR3 is 16 amino acids. The CDR3 here is CASSQATDRRWETQYF. In DNA, the CDR3 is TGCGCCAGCAGCCAGGCCACCGACAGGAGGTGGGAGACCCAGTACTTC.

This chain connects TRBV30 to TRBJ2-3; perhaps TRBD2 as D (6 bases). CDR1 GTSNPN and CDR2 SVGIG come from the germline V gene (reference sequence). V lost 4 bases to trimming and J lost 5 bases, with 10 bases between them. The CDR3 runs 12 residues. CDR3 region: CAWTLAGDTQYF. In nucleotides, the CDR3 is TGTGCCTGGACACTAGCAGGAGATACGCAGTATTTT.

This clone was seen only a few times. The rearrangement joins TRBV30 to TRBJ2-1, with D possibly being TRBD2 (6 bases). The ends were cut back, 2 bases at V and 12 bases at J, with 14 bases in the middle. This CDR3 comprises 12 residues. Germline lookup yields CDR1 GTSNPN and CDR2 SVGIG (reference sequence). CDR3 coding DNA: TGTGCCTGGAGTAGGAGGGCTGACGCGCAGTTCTTC. This gives the protein CAWSRRADAQFF.

V and J are TRBV28 and TRBJ2-2; TRBD2 aligns across 8 bases. J was trimmed by 8 bases and V by 5 bases; bases with no gene match: 10. CDR1 MDHEN and CDR2 SYDVKM come from the germline V gene. The CDR3 is 15 amino acids. CDR3: CASSPPGLDGGELFF. In DNA, the CDR3 is TGTGCCAGCAGTCCACCGGGACTAGACGGGGGGGAGCTGTTTTTT.

This clone has a handful of counts. The genes are TRBV2 and TRBJ2-3, with D possibly being TRBD2 (5 bases). Per the germline V gene, CDR1 is SNHLY and CDR2 is FYNNEI. The V and J ends lost 8 bases and 6 bases respectively, with 12 bases between them. The CDR3 totals 12 residues. The CDR3 nucleotides read TGTGCCAGCGTAAGGGAGACGGATACGCAGTATTTT. This sequence encodes CASVRETDTQYF.

This clone was seen only a few times. It is unclear where the CDR3 begins or ends on the DNA, so no DNA is shown, and the CDR3 is as TCRdb lists it. V is TRBV6-5 and J is TRBJ1-5; TRBD1 was called by the table and not checked on the DNA. Germline V gene sequence: CDR1 MNHEY, CDR2 SVGAGI. The CDR3 adds up to 14 amino acids, both ends counted. The CDR3 here is CASSTSPRVQPQHF.

This clone occurred a few times. At one of its ends the junction is not consistent with the germline gene, which may arise from a read error. The chain recombines TRBV5-4 with TRBJ2-1; D unresolved. CDR3 length equals 15 residues. The germline CDR1 and CDR2 sequences are SGHNT and YYREEE (reference sequence). In DNA, the CDR3 is TGCGCCAGCAGCCAAGATCGGAAGCGTATGGATGAGCAGTTCTTC. Translating it yields CASSQDRKRMDEQFF.

The chain has TRBV5-1 and TRBJ2-3, with 9 positions matching TRBD1. The V gene end was trimmed by 4 bases and the J gene end by 5 bases; junction bases not matched to a gene: 11. Per the germline V gene, CDR1 is SGHRS and CDR2 is YFSETQ. The CDR3 length is 16 residues. The CDR3 DNA is TGCGCCAGCAGCCGTCTAGACAGGGGGAGGGTAGATACGCAGTATTTT. This sequence encodes CASSRLDRGRVDTQYF.

V and J are TRBV15 and TRBJ1-5; 8 positions agree with TRBD1. The germline gives CDR1 LNHNV, CDR2 YYDKDF (reference sequence). The CDR3 covers 17 residues. After removal of 1 base from V and 1 base from J, the junction contained 6 bases not matched to a gene. Written as DNA, the CDR3 is TGTGCCACCAGCAGAGTGTGGGGGACAGGAAGCAATCAGCCCCAGCATTTT. This sequence encodes CATSRVWGTGSNQPQHF. The full variable domain, rest sourced from reference TRBV15 and TRBJ1-5, is DAMVIQNPRYQVTQFGKPVTLSCSQTLNHNVMYWYQQKSSQAPKLLFHYYDKDFNNEADTPDNFQSRRPNTSFCFLDIRSPGLGDTAMYLCATSRVWGTGSNQPQHFGDGTRLSIL.

The sample holds a few counts of this clone. CDR3 residues: CASSVGSTDTQYF. CDR3 coding DNA: TGTGCCAGCAGTGTGGGCAGCACAGATACGCAGTATTTT. The chain recombines TRBV25-1 with TRBJ2-3; D not certain. Trimming removed 4 bases at V and 0 bases at J, with 5 bases between. This CDR3 has 13 amino acids. CDR1 and CDR2 (germline): MGHDK, SYGVNS.

This clone occurred a few times. The genes are TRBV19 and TRBJ1-1, with D possibly being TRBD1 (5 bases). This CDR3 contains 15 residues. Trimming removed 5 bases from V and 0 bases from J, with 13 bases in between. Per the germline V gene, CDR1 is LNHDA and CDR2 is SQIVND (reference sequence). In DNA form, the CDR3 reads TGTGCCAGTAGTCGTCGCAGGGATGTGAACACTGAAGCTTTCTTT. It yields the protein CASSRRRDVNTEAFF.

The chain combines TRBV7-2 with TRBJ2-5; 8 nucleotides match TRBD2. Germline loops: CDR1 SGHTA, CDR2 FQGNSA. The CDR3 is 14 amino acids. After removal of 1 base from V and 4 bases from J, the junction contained 2 bases not matched to a gene. In DNA form, the CDR3 reads TGTGCCAGCAGCTTAGAGCGGGGGCGAGAGACCCAGTACTTC. Translated, it gives CASSLERGRETQYF.

This rearrangement joins TRBV25-1 to TRBJ2-3, with a tentative D call TRBD2 (6 bases). From germline, CDR1 is MGHDK and CDR2 SYGVNS. This CDR3 comprises 15 residues. The V end lost 3 bases, the J end lost 0 bases, and 10 bases lay between the germline ends. In nucleotides, the CDR3 is TGTGCCAGCAGTGACTGGGGGACTAGCACAGATACGCAGTATTTT. This codes for CASSDWGTSTDTQYF.

CDR3 nucleotide sequence: TGCGCCAGCAGCGCCACAGGGCCCGACTCCTACGAGCAGTACGTC. It codes for CASSATGPDSYEQYV. J is TRBJ2-7 and V is TRBV5-1; perhaps TRBD1 as D (6 bases). Germline CDR1 and CDR2: SGHRS and YFSETQ. Trimming left V 4 bases short and J 0 bases short, with 14 bases between. This CDR3 comprises 15 residues.

This clone was seen only a few times. The V call is TRBV19, the J call TRBJ1-5, with no clear D. Germline loops: CDR1 LNHDA, CDR2 SQIVND (reference sequence). This CDR3 is 13 amino acids long. V was clipped by 3 bases and J by 5 bases, with 8 bases between them. CDR3 protein: CASSMEGDQPQHF. DNA of the CDR3: TGTGCCAGTAGTATGGAGGGAGATCAGCCCCAGCATTTT.

The CDR3 DNA is TGTGCCAGTAGCCCGGCCGACAGGTTCCAGCCCCAGCATTTT. It translates to CASSPADRFQPQHF. The gene calls are TRBV19 and TRBJ1-5, with a tentative D call TRBD1 (6 bases). Trimming shortened V by 6 bases and J by 7 bases, and 16 bases separated the two germline ends. The CDR3 contains 14 residues. Germline-derived CDR1 and CDR2 are LNHDA and SQIVND (reference sequence).

J is TRBJ2-7 and V is TRBV19, with D perhaps TRBD2 (6 bases). CDR1 is LNHDA, CDR2 SQIVND, per germline (reference sequence). Trimming stripped 1 base from V and 2 bases from J, with 15 bases between. CDR3 length: 16 residues. Written as DNA, the CDR3 is TGTGCCAGTAGTATAGGTTATGGGGGAGGCGCCTACGAGCAGTACGTC. Its translation is CASSIGYGGGAYEQYV.

The chain has TRBV2 and TRBJ1-2; D remains ambiguous. This CDR3 has 13 residues. Trimming cost V 7 bases and J 4 bases, with 13 bases left between them. Germline CDR1 is SNHLY and CDR2 is FYNNEI. For the CDR3, the DNA is TGTGCCAGCAAAGTAACGGAGTCCTATGGCTACACCTTC. This gives the protein CASKVTESYGYTF.

This clone turned up a few times. The rearrangement joins TRBV6-6 to TRBJ1-1; D might be TRBD1 (6 bases). Deletions cut 8 bases from V and 2 bases from J, with 15 bases between. Germline assignment: CDR1 MNHNY and CDR2 SVGAGI (reference sequence). The CDR3 has 14 amino acids. CDR3 loop: CASWGPGLNTEAFF. The CDR3 nucleotides are TGTGCCAGCTGGGGGCCGGGCCTCAACACTGAAGCTTTCTTT.

This chain joins TRBV7-9 and TRBJ2-3; 13 bases are a match to TRBD2. The length of the CDR3 is 17 residues. V was pared by 4 bases and J by 4 bases, with 8 bases of the junction left unmatched. CDR1 SEHNR and CDR2 FQNEAQ come from the germline V gene (reference sequence). The CDR3 nucleotides are TGTGCCAGCAGCTCCCGGACTAGCGGGAGAGTTGCAGATACGCAGTATTTT. Residues: CASSSRTSGRVADTQYF.

In regard to this clone: Other DNA sequences within the sample encode an identical CDR3. The chain couples TRBV6-6 to TRBJ1-5, with 7 bases fitting TRBD1. V dropped 2 bases and J dropped 6; count of bases not matched to a gene: 1. CDR1 and CDR2 from the germline V gene are MNHNY and SVGAGI (reference sequence). This CDR3 contains 13 residues. DNA for the CDR3: TGTGCCAGCAGTTACCAGGGGGGTCAGCCCCAGCATTTT. Amino acids: CASSYQGGQPQHF.

J is TRBJ2-1 and V is TRBV6-5; 11 bases align to TRBD2. The CDR3 covers 15 residues. Germline V gene data show CDR1 as MNHEY and CDR2 as SVGAGI. The V gene end was trimmed by 2 bases and the J gene end by 9 bases; junction bases not matched to a gene: 6. The CDR3 reads CASSYGLAGGSEQFF. CDR3 coding DNA: TGTGCCAGCAGTTACGGGCTAGCGGGAGGAAGTGAGCAGTTCTTC.